Listed below are T cell receptor beta chains from one sample, sequenced in a study of blood T cell repertoires in COVID-19. Generated by immunoSEQ multiplex PCR, the TCRdb table keeps only in-frame clones and is missing some. This table has 50,000 to 70,000 clones, 65% to 80% appearing once. Sequenced material: peripheral blood. The receptors come from a man between 60 and 75 years old with acute or convalescent COVID-19. CDR3s include the opening cysteine and the closing phenylalanine or tryptophan. A D gene is named only where the DNA matches it firmly. Only some rows state a clone size, as once, few, many or a class for expanded clones.

D	J	V	size	CDR3	DNA
TRBD1	TRBJ2-7	TRBV16	NA	CASSRTTGTGSYEQYF	TGTGCCAGCAGCCGCACCACCGGGACAGGGTCCTACGAGCAGTACTTC
NA	TRBJ1-5	TRBV5-1	NA	CASSRGFNQPQHF	TGCGCCAGCAGCCGGGGGTTCAATCAGCCCCAGCATTTT
NA	TRBJ1-4	TRBV21-1	NA	CASSTRDREFANEKLFF	TGTGCCAGCAGCACCCGGGACAGGGAATTCGCTAATGAAAAACTGTTTTTT
TRBD2	TRBJ2-1	TRBV7-9	once	CASSLAGGPINEQFF	TGTGCCAGCAGCTTAGCGGGAGGGCCTATCAATGAGCAGTTCTTC
TRBD1	TRBJ2-7	TRBV2	NA	CASGKVDRGRNEQYF	TGTGCCAGCGGAAAAGTCGACAGGGGGCGGAACGAGCAGTACTTC
NA	TRBJ1-1	TRBV9	NA	CASSVGDSLKVTEDTEAFF	TGTGCCAGCAGCGTAGGAGACAGTCTAAAGGTCACAGAAGACACTGAAGCTTTCTTT
NA	TRBJ2-3	TRBV7-8	NA	CASSYLGDTQYF	TGTGCCAGCAGTTATCTCGGTGATACGCAGTATTTT
NA	TRBJ2-7	TRBV9	once	CASSVDSQSYEQYF	TGTGCCAGCAGCGTGGACTCCCAATCCTACGAGCAGTACTTC
NA	TRBJ1-2	TRBV5-3	NA	CASRVGGTNYGYTF	TGTGCCAGTAGGGTCGGAGGGACTAACTATGGCTACACCTTC
NA	TRBJ2-7	TRBV2	NA	CASSVTYEQYF	TGTGCCAGCAGTGTTACATACGAGCAGTACTTC
NA	TRBJ2-7	TRBV7-3	few	CASSLQGYGSYEQYF	TGTGCCAGCAGCTTGCAGGGATATGGGTCCTACGAGCAGTACTTC
TRBD1	TRBJ2-1	TRBV7-8	NA	CASSPTGGLGNEQFF	TGTGCCAGCAGCCCAACAGGGGGATTGGGCAATGAGCAGTTCTTC
TRBD2	TRBJ2-5	TRBV27	NA	CASSSITGTSGSEAQETQYF	TGTGCCAGCAGTTCCATAACCGGGACTAGCGGGAGTGAGGCCCAAGAGACCCAGTACTTC
TRBD2	TRBJ2-7	TRBV28	NA	CASSLWGGAVWYEQYF	TGTGCCAGCAGTTTATGGGGAGGGGCCGTTTGGTACGAGCAGTACTTC
TRBD1	TRBJ1-5	TRBV10-3	NA	CATRQGLGQPQHF	TGTGCCACCCGACAGGGATTGGGCCAGCCCCAGCATTTT
TRBD1	TRBJ1-5	TRBV29-1	NA	CSVTHRDRGILWNQPQHF	TGCAGCGTCACCCACCGGGACAGGGGAATCCTTTGGAATCAGCCCCAGCATTTT
NA	TRBJ2-7	TRBV5-1	NA	CASSLGYEQYF	TGCGCCAGCAGCCTCGGGTACGAGCAGTACTTC
NA	TRBJ2-2	TRBV15	NA	CATSRAETGELFF	TGTGCCACCAGCAGAGCTGAGACCGGGGAGCTGTTTTTT
TRBD2	TRBJ2-1	TRBV24-1	NA	CATSARDSGRGTSGRAPNEQFF	TGTGCCACCAGTGCCCGGGACTCCGGGCGCGGGACTAGCGGGAGGGCCCCCAATGAGCAGTTCTTC
TRBD1	TRBJ1-1	TRBV29-1	NA	CSVDWRGQNTEAFF	TGCAGCGTTGACTGGAGGGGGCAGAACACTGAAGCTTTCTTT
TRBD1	TRBJ1-1	TRBV19	NA	CASDQQGRNTEAFF	TGTGCCAGCGACCAACAGGGGCGAAACACTGAAGCTTTCTTT
TRBD2	TRBJ2-3	TRBV7-3	NA	CASSEGLAGTDTQYF	TGTGCCAGCAGCGAGGGACTAGCGGGGACAGATACGCAGTATTTT
NA	TRBJ2-7	TRBV28	NA	CASSFVAVAPTRQYF	TGTGCCAGCAGTTTCGTCGCGGTAGCACCCACGAGGCAGTACTTC
NA	TRBJ2-7	TRBV5-6	NA	CASSLYQAYEQYF	TGTGCCAGCAGCTTGTATCAGGCCTACGAGCAGTACTTC
TRBD2	TRBJ2-1	TRBV7-3	NA	CASSEGGSGGYNEQFF	TGTGCCAGCAGCGAGGGTGGTAGCGGGGGCTACAATGAGCAGTTCTTC
TRBD2	TRBJ2-1	TRBV7-8	NA	CASSFTSGRARDEQFF	TGTGCCAGCAGTTTTACTAGCGGGAGGGCCAGGGATGAGCAGTTCTTC
NA	TRBJ2-1	TRBV25-1	NA	CASSEGAGSYNEQFF	TGTGCCAGCAGTGAGGGCGCGGGTTCCTACAATGAGCAGTTCTTC
TRBD1	TRBJ1-1	TRBV9	NA	CASSTLDRGTEAFF	TGTGCCAGCAGCACCCTCGACAGGGGTACTGAAGCTTTCTTT
NA	TRBJ2-7	TRBV29-1	NA	CSVDFSGSYEQYF	TGCAGCGTTGATTTTAGCGGATCCTACGAGCAGTACTTC
NA	TRBJ1-2	TRBV11-2	few	CASSLVEGRTF	TGTGCCAGCAGCTTAGTAGAGGGCCGCACCTTC
TRBD1	TRBJ1-2	TRBV19	few	CASSISGGDYGYTF	TGTGCCAGTAGTATATCAGGGGGCGACTATGGCTACACCTTC
NA	TRBJ1-3	TRBV6-5	NA	CASEPSLGNTIYF	TGTGCCTCTGAGCCCTCCTTGGGAAACACCATATATTTT
TRBD2	TRBJ2-2	TRBV5-1	NA	CASQLAGGPSTGELFF	TGCGCCAGCCAACTAGCGGGAGGGCCCTCGACCGGGGAGCTGTTTTTT
NA	TRBJ2-5	TRBV28	NA	CASSLYGPFSQYF	TGTGCCAGCAGTTTATATGGCCCGTTTTCCCAGTACTTC
NA	TRBJ2-7	TRBV12-2	NA	CASRLAPQGAFSYEQYF	TGTGCAAGTCGCTTAGCCCCACAGGGGGCATTCTCCTACGAGCAGTACTTC
NA	TRBJ2-2	TRBV5-4	once	CASSLGQMNTGELFF	TGTGCCAGCAGCTTGGGACAGATGAACACCGGGGAGCTGTTTTTT
TRBD2	TRBJ2-3	TRBV2	NA	CASSAAGLAVSTDTQYF	TGTGCCAGCAGTGCCGCGGGGCTAGCGGTTAGCACAGATACGCAGTATTTT
TRBD2	TRBJ2-1	TRBV18	once	CASREGRGNNEQFF	TGTGCCAGCCGGGAGGGCCGAGGGAACAATGAGCAGTTCTTC
NA	TRBJ1-4	TRBV6-2/TRBV6-3	NA	CASSYSGAPQDYEKLFF	TGTGCCAGCAGTTACTCGGGGGCACCGCAAGACTATGAAAAACTGTTTTTT
NA	TRBJ1-2	TRBV9	NA	CASSALGQSIYGYTF	TGTGCCAGCAGCGCCCTCGGACAGTCTATCTATGGCTACACCTTC
TRBD2	TRBJ2-3	TRBV11-2	NA	CASSPGGRIDTQYF	TGTGCCAGCAGCCCGGGAGGCCGCATAGATACGCAGTATTTT
NA	TRBJ1-4	TRBV28	NA	CASRPHQGTGYEKLFF	TGTGCCAGCAGACCACACCAGGGGACCGGGTATGAAAAACTGTTTTTT